The 20 T cell receptor beta chains presented below share a single source sample, sequenced in a study of OX40 agonist ivuxolimab in advanced cancers. Using immunoSEQ multiplex PCR, the repertoire was profiled, and TCRdb retains in-frame clones only, with some absent. The repertoire holds tens of thousands of clones, with around four fifths as singletons. Sequencing used CD4+ or CD8+ T cells sorted from blood, obtained in a trial of the OX40 agonist ivuxolimab. Every receptor here comes from an adult with an advanced solid tumor such as melanoma, head and neck, liver or kidney cancer.

The chain recombines TRBV9 with TRBJ1-4, with TRBD1 identical over 8 bases. The germline gives CDR1 SGDLS, CDR2 YYNGEE. This CDR3 has 14 residues. The ends lost 3 bases at V and 8 bases at J; junction bases unmatched: 6. CDR3 sequence (DNA): TGTGCCAGCAGCGCGGGACAGGCGAGGGAAAAACTGTTTTTT. As protein: CASSAGQAREKLFF.

The V gene is TRBV6-1, the J gene TRBJ1-4; a weak D match, TRBD1 (5 bases). Germline V gene data show CDR1 as MNHNS and CDR2 as SASEGT. The V gene lost 0 bases and the J gene lost 3 bases, with 14 bases spanning the gap. This CDR3 spans 17 amino acids. CDR3 residues: CASSEAGVWRSNEKLFF. CDR3 in DNA: TGTGCCAGCAGTGAAGCGGGGGTTTGGCGATCTAATGAAAAACTGTTTTTT.

The DNA for the CDR3 is TGTGCCAGCAGCGTACAAGCCGTCTCCTACGAGCAGTACTTC. This codes for CASSVQAVSYEQYF. V gene TRBV9 combines with J gene TRBJ2-7; no clear D gene. This CDR3 spans 14 amino acids. Germline V gene sequence: CDR1 SGDLS, CDR2 YYNGEE. V was cut by 1 base and J by 0 bases, with 8 bases left in between.

The rearrangement uses TRBV27 and TRBJ2-3; maybe TRBD2 (6 bases). V gave up 7 bases and J gave up 7 bases, with 24 bases separating them. The CDR3 has 16 residues. The germline gives CDR1 MNHEY, CDR2 SMNVEV (reference sequence). CDR3 sequence reads: CASNPDYYLSQNTQYF. CDR3 DNA sequence: TGTGCCAGCAACCCGGACTACTATCTGTCGCAAAATACGCAGTATTTT.

The chain employs TRBV15 and TRBJ2-1; TRBD2 might be the D (6 bases). Germline V gene sequence: CDR1 LNHNV, CDR2 YYDKDF (reference sequence). The V end was cut by 0 bases, the J end by 10 bases, with 16 bases between. The CDR3 is 15 amino acids. The CDR3 sequence is CATSREVGGAREQFF. CDR3 bases: TGTGCCACCAGCAGAGAGGTTGGAGGGGCTAGGGAGCAGTTCTTC.

This chain joins TRBV4-2 and TRBJ2-1; 8 positions agree with TRBD2. V gave up 3 bases and J gave up 8 bases; unmatched junction bases: 9. The germline V gene encodes CDR1 LGHNA and CDR2 YNFKEQ. This CDR3 is built from 15 residues. The CDR3 loop is CASSHLGAGEDEQFF. CDR3 DNA sequence: TGTGCCAGCAGCCATCTAGGAGCGGGAGAGGATGAGCAGTTCTTC.

CDR3 sequence: CATKLGGKAGEQYV. The CDR3 DNA reads as TGTGCCACCAAGTTAGGGGGCAAGGCGGGCGAGCAGTACGTC. The genes are TRBV6-5 and TRBJ2-7; 7 bases map to TRBD1. CDR3 length equals 14 residues. The germline V gene encodes CDR1 MNHEY and CDR2 SVGAGI. V shed 10 bases and J 6 bases; nucleotides not matched to a gene: 15.

The chain links TRBV6-5 to TRBJ1-5, with a tentative D call TRBD1 (6 bases). Trimming took 6 bases from V and 6 from J, leaving 15 bases between them. Germline assignment: CDR1 MNHEY and CDR2 SVGAGI. The CDR3 has 14 amino acids. CDR3 nucleotides: TGTGCCAGCAGCCTAGGGGGATCCGGTCAGCCCCAGCATTTT. Encoded protein: CASSLGGSGQPQHF.

About this clone itself: This CDR3 is also generated by other DNA sequences in the sample. The chain joins TRBV29-1 to TRBJ2-2; D not resolved. The CDR3 has 12 residues. V was pared by 4 bases and J by 1 base, with 4 bases between. Looked up from germline, CDR1 is SQVTM and CDR2 is ANQGSEA. Here the CDR3 DNA reads TGCAGCGTTGCCGTGAACACCGGGGAGCTGTTTTTT. Translation gives CSVAVNTGELFF.

The chain recombines TRBV6-6 with TRBJ2-7; D is uncertain. Per the germline V gene, CDR1 is MNHNY and CDR2 is SVGAGI (reference sequence). V lost 0 bases and J 6 bases, leaving 3 bases between the germline ends. This CDR3 spans 11 amino acids. The CDR3 DNA is TGTGCCAGCAGTTACTCGGGCGAGCAGTACTTC. It is translated as CASSYSGEQYF.

V and J are TRBV7-9 and TRBJ1-1; unclear D gene. The germline gives CDR1 SEHNR, CDR2 FQNEAQ (reference sequence). Trimming stripped 2 bases from V and 10 bases from J, with 14 bases between. This CDR3 is built from 13 residues. The CDR3: CASSLRRTERAFF. The CDR3 bases are TGTGCCAGCAGCTTAAGACGGACTGAACGAGCTTTCTTT.

The CDR3, as DNA: TGTGCCAGCAGCTTTCAAAACGAGCAGTACTTC. It yields the protein CASSFQNEQYF. V is TRBV11-1 and J is TRBJ2-7; D is unresolved. Trimming left V 3 bases short and J 5 bases short, with 5 bases between. The CDR3 length is 11 residues. Germline CDR1 is SGHAT and CDR2 is FQDESV (reference sequence).

The genes are TRBV6-1 and TRBJ2-4; D assignment may be TRBD1 or TRBD2 (5 bases each). Germline assignment: CDR1 MNHNS and CDR2 SASEGT. V lost 2 bases, J lost 15 bases, and 14 bases lay in between. The CDR3 is 12 residues long. The CDR3 here is CASSEIGGLSYF. CDR3 DNA sequence: TGTGCCAGCAGTGAAATTGGGGGATTGTCGTACTTC.

Only a few counts were recorded for this clone. The chain links TRBV27 to TRBJ2-1; possibly TRBD1 or TRBD2 for D (5 bases each). The CDR3 covers 15 residues. Germline loops: CDR1 MNHEY, CDR2 SMNVEV (reference sequence). The V and J ends lost 5 bases and 8 bases respectively, with 19 bases between them. CDR3 amino acids: CASSPEGLTGHEQFF. CDR3 in DNA: TGTGCCAGCAGTCCCGAGGGGCTCACTGGCCATGAGCAGTTCTTC.

The V call is TRBV11-1, the J call TRBJ2-7; D perhaps matches TRBD2 (6 bases). V dropped 1 base and J dropped 1 base, with 8 bases sitting between them. Germline V gene data show CDR1 as SGHAT and CDR2 as FQDESV (reference sequence). This CDR3 comprises 14 residues. This CDR3 reads CASSLERGSYEQYV. DNA for the CDR3: TGTGCCAGCAGCTTAGAACGGGGGTCCTACGAGCAGTACGTC.

The J gene is TRBJ2-7, the V gene TRBV6-1, with D possibly TRBD2 on 5 matching bases. This CDR3 is 13 amino acids long. The V gene lost 3 bases and the J gene lost 4 bases, with 10 bases spanning the gap. The V gene's germline CDR1 is MNHNS and CDR2 SASEGT. In nucleotides, the CDR3 is TGTGCCAGCAGTGACAGGACGGGATACGAGCAGTACTTC. Amino acids: CASSDRTGYEQYF.

This clone is a singleton in its sample. The chain links TRBV4-3 to TRBJ2-7; a possible D gene is TRBD2 (6 bases). Trimming took 0 bases from V and 0 from J, leaving 9 bases between them. The CDR3 has 15 residues. Germline CDR1 is LGHNA and CDR2 is YSLEER. The CDR3 is CASSQDASDSYEQYF. The CDR3 DNA reads TGCGCCAGCAGCCAAGATGCTAGCGACTCCTACGAGCAGTACTTC.

The V gene is TRBV5-4, the J gene TRBJ1-1; the D is unclear. Germline V gives CDR1 SGHNT, CDR2 YYREEE (reference sequence). CDR3 length: 14 residues. The V end lost 9 bases, the J end lost 4 bases, and 19 bases lay between the germline ends. The chain's CDR3 is CATKTELRTTEAFF. DNA of the CDR3: TGTGCCACCAAGACGGAACTCCGAACCACTGAAGCTTTCTTT.

This chain joins TRBV7-9 and TRBJ2-2; D is unclear. This CDR3 comprises 14 residues. Trimming shortened V by 0 bases and J by 4 bases, and 6 bases separated the two germline ends. Germline-derived CDR1 and CDR2 are SEHNR and FQNEAQ (reference sequence). CDR3 residues: CASSLATLTGELFF. CDR3 DNA: TGTGCCAGCAGCTTAGCGACCCTCACCGGGGAGCTGTTTTTT. Combining the CDR3 with reference TRBV7-9 and TRBJ2-2 gives the whole variable domain DTGVSQNPRHKITKRGQNVTFRCDPISEHNRLYWYRQTLGQGPEFLTYFQNEAQLEKSRLLSDRFSAERPKGSFSTLEIQRTEQGDSAMYLCASSLATLTGELFFGEGSRLTVL.

This clone was seen just once. The chain joins TRBV18 to TRBJ2-1; D possibly corresponds to TRBD2 (7 bases). Germline V gene lookup returns CDR1 KGHSH and CDR2 LQKENI. The CDR3 is made up of 16 amino acids. Between the trimmed V and J ends, which lost 2 bases and 5 bases, there was a span of 16 bases. The CDR3 sequence is CASSPILGGANNEQFF. The CDR3 nucleotides are TGTGCCAGCTCACCAATTTTGGGGGGGGCCAACAATGAGCAGTTCTTC.